These T cell receptor beta chains were read from a single sample in a study of post-analysis software for immune sequencing data. TCRdb passed the PCR reads through MiXCR, listing each CDR3 protein once. The repertoire holds roughly 800,000 distinct CDR3 sequences, approximately 53% seen once, with roughly 4.4% in the top ten. Sequenced material: blood. Source of these receptors: a girl between 5 and 17 years old with multiple sclerosis. The CDR3 runs from the conserved cysteine through the conserved F or W. A D gene is named only where the DNA matches it firmly. Not all rows give a size; the values are once, few, many and, for expanded clones, a class.

j_call v_call d_call clone_size cdr3_aa cdr3_nt
TRBJ2-5 TRBV7-9 . . CASSRGVAEETQYF TGTGCCAGCAGCCGAGGGGTAGCGGAAGAGACCCAGTACTTC
TRBJ1-2 TRBV29-1 . . CSAPSTGPYGYTF TGCAGCGCCCCATCGACAGGTCCCTATGGCTACACCTTC
TRBJ1-1 TRBV20-1 TRBD1 . CSAAGGTSWRVAEAFF TGCAGTGCCGCAGGGGGGACATCCTGGAGGGTGGCTGAAGCTTTCTTT
TRBJ2-1 TRBV5-1 TRBD1 . CASSPGQGSSYNEQFF TGCGCCAGCAGCCCCGGACAGGGAAGCTCCTACAATGAGCAGTTCTTC
TRBJ2-1 TRBV7-3 TRBD2 . CASSTGTSGGVEQFF TGTGCCAGCAGCACCGGGACTAGCGGGGGGGTTGAGCAGTTCTTC
TRBJ1-6 TRBV15 . few CATSRATPGTLAYNSPLHF TGTGCCACCAGCAGAGCAACCCCCGGGACCTTAGCTTATAATTCACCCCTCCACTTT
TRBJ2-2 TRBV7-2 . . CASSLGGSGRTGELFF TGTGCCAGCAGCTTAGGGGGTAGCGGCCGTACCGGGGAGCTGTTTTTT
TRBJ1-5 TRBV20-1 TRBD1 . CSASPPTGTYQPQHF TGCAGTGCTAGTCCCCCGACAGGGACTTATCAGCCCCAGCATTTT
TRBJ1-2 TRBV6-1 . . CASTFSVDGYTF TGTGCCAGCACTTTCTCGGTGGATGGCTACACCTTC
TRBJ2-7 TRBV6-5 TRBD2 few CASIGLAGGSSYEQYF TGTGCCAGCATCGGACTAGCGGGGGGAAGCTCCTACGAGCAGTACTTC
TRBJ2-1 TRBV20-1 TRBD2 few CSASPSSGTYNEQFF TGCAGTGCTAGTCCCTCTAGCGGGACCTACAATGAGCAGTTCTTC
TRBJ1-1 TRBV7-6 TRBD1 . CASSLPTGSTEAFF TGTGCCAGCAGCTTACCGACAGGGTCCACTGAAGCTTTCTTT
TRBJ1-5 TRBV6-1 . . CASSYENSNQPQHF TGTGCCAGCAGTTATGAGAATAGCAATCAGCCCCAGCATTTT
TRBJ2-1 TRBV7-6 . . CASSLLALTTGIIYNEQFF TGTGCCAGCAGCCTACTAGCATTAACGACAGGGATCATCTACAATGAGCAGTTCTTC
TRBJ2-5 TRBV12-3/TRBV12-4 TRBD2 . CASSTRDGRGGKYF TGTGCCAGCAGTACCCGGGACGGGAGGGGTGGAAAGTACTTC
TRBJ1-2 TRBV7-2 . . CASSLRGGAGYGYTF TGTGCCAGCAGCCTGAGGGGGGGCGCGGGCTATGGCTACACCTTC
TRBJ1-2 TRBV29-1 TRBD1 few CSVETGWDGYTF TGCAGCGTTGAGACAGGGTGGGATGGCTACACCTTC
TRBJ1-2 TRBV20-1 . . CSARTTGLDYGYTF TGCAGTGCTAGGACAACAGGGCTGGACTATGGCTACACCTTC
TRBJ2-5 TRBV4-1 TRBD2 . CASSQDGAGGPETQYF TGCGCCAGCAGCCAAGATGGAGCGGGAGGGCCAGAGACCCAGTACTTC
TRBJ2-3 TRBV20-1 . . CSARESYTDTQYF TGCAGTGCTAGGGAGAGCTACACAGATACGCAGTATTTT
TRBJ1-4 TRBV5-6 . . CASSRQGIEKRFF TGTGCCAGCAGTCGTCAGGGGATTGAAAAACGGTTTTTT
TRBJ2-2 TRBV3-1 TRBD1 . CASSQHPGGDTGELFF TGTGCCAGCAGCCAACATCCAGGGGGTGACACCGGGGAGCTGTTTTTT
TRBJ2-7 TRBV20-1 . . CSAAGASYEQYF TGCAGTGCAGCGGGCGCCTCCTACGAGCAGTACTTC
TRBJ1-2 TRBV24-1 . . CATSDYRTNYGYTF TGTGCCACCAGTGATTACAGGACGAACTATGGCTACACCTTC
TRBJ2-3 TRBV7-6 TRBD1 . CASRGGDRDTDTQYF TGTGCCAGCAGAGGCGGGGACAGGGACACAGATACGCAGTATTTT
TRBJ2-3 TRBV9 . few CASSTRDSTDTQYF TGTGCCAGCAGCACCCGGGACAGCACAGATACGCAGTATTTT
TRBJ1-2 TRBV10-3 . . CAISDPNYGYTF TGTGCCATCAGTGACCCTAACTATGGCTACACCTTC
TRBJ2-5 TRBV20-1 TRBD1 . CSARGQGSSYNEQYF TGCAGTGCCCGGGGACAGGGATCCTCCTACAATGAGCAGTACTTC
TRBJ1-2 TRBV20-1 TRBD1 . CSATGTGYGYTF TGTAGTGCGACCGGGACAGGCTATGGCTACACCTTC
TRBJ1-2 TRBV10-3 . . CAISESEYYGYTF TGTGCCATCAGTGAGTCTGAGTACTATGGCTACACCTTC
TRBJ2-6 TRBV9 TRBD1 once CASSVAQSQGASSGANVLTF TGTGCCAGCAGCGTAGCTCAAAGTCAGGGGGCCAGCTCTGGGGCCAACGTCCTGACTTTC
TRBJ2-7 TRBV20-1 TRBD2 few CSGRLAAAYEQYF TGCAGCGGACGTCTAGCGGCCGCCTACGAGCAGTACTTC
TRBJ2-5 TRBV7-9 . . CASSLGLGDLSGGAAETQYF TGTGCCAGCAGCTTAGGCCTTGGCGACCTTAGTGGGGGGGCCGCAGAGACCCAGTACTTC
TRBJ2-3 TRBV5-1 TRBD2 . CASSPRTSGNSGTQYF TGCGCCAGCAGTCCTAGGACTAGCGGAAACTCAGGTACGCAGTATTTT
TRBJ2-7 TRBV18 TRBD2 . CVSPPLVAGYTYEQYF TGTGTCAGCCCACCACTCGTAGCGGGCTATACCTACGAGCAGTACTTC
TRBJ2-3 TRBV20-1 . few CSARGEPGLSTDTQYF TGCAGTGCTAGAGGGGAACCGGGACTCAGCACAGATACGCAGTATTTT
TRBJ2-7 TRBV29-1 . few CSVYVGLREQYF TGCAGCGTTTATGTTGGGCTTCGCGAGCAGTACTTC
TRBJ2-7 TRBV29-1 TRBD2 . CSVVKRGSSYEQYF TGCAGCGTTGTTAAGCGGGGGAGCTCCTACGAGCAGTACTTC
TRBJ1-2 TRBV9 . . CASSLPWVGYGYTF TGTGCCAGCAGCCTACCTTGGGTAGGCTATGGCTACACCTTC
TRBJ2-6 TRBV29-1 . . CSVRPPGANVLTF TGCAGCGTTCGGCCCCCCGGGGCCAACGTCCTGACTTTC
TRBJ2-2 TRBV5-1 TRBD1 . CASSPTGGAGTGELFF TGCGCCAGCAGCCCCACAGGGGGCGCAGGCACCGGGGAGCTGTTTTTT